The sample holds a few counts of the clone carrying this T cell receptor beta chain. Its antigen is undetermined. The data are from a study of cytomegalovirus exposure and HLA in healthy donors. Use of 60 Vbeta and 13 Jbeta primers characterized the PCR. Clones were read by immunoSEQ multiplex PCR, and TCRdb kept only the in-frame ones, dropping some. In the table there are about 140,000 clones, 75% to 90% of which are singletons. Germline trimming cut 1 base from V and 6 bases from J; bases unmatched to any gene: 4. Germline V gene data show CDR1 as SGHRS and CDR2 as YFSETQ. This CDR3 has 15 amino acids. Study results and limitations: Upon later analysis, HLA-associated TCR beta chains proved more clonally expanded than other, equally common chains.

The clonotype comes from a female donor in good health and CMV-seronegative. The sequencing sample was made of PBMCs. This rearrangement joins TRBV5-1 to TRBJ2-1, with 10 positions matching TRBD2. The CDR3 protein is CASSLSLAGSNEQFF. Here the CDR3 DNA reads TGCGCCAGCAGCTTGTCACTAGCGGGATCCAATGAGCAGTTCTTC.